Below are 19 T cell receptor beta chains sequenced from a single sample in a study of blood T cell repertoires in COVID-19. The protocol was immunoSEQ multiplex PCR, while the TCRdb copy is restricted to in-frame clones and leaves out a portion. Here the sample spans about 180,000 clones, about 85% being singletons. The sequencing input was peripheral blood. Receptors were obtained from a woman in her twenties or thirties with active or convalescent COVID-19.

The chain couples TRBV6-5 to TRBJ1-2; 9 positions match TRBD1. Germline lookup yields CDR1 MNHEY and CDR2 SVGAGI. There are 15 residues in the CDR3. With V trimmed by 2 bases and J by 7 bases, 8 bases remained unmatched. The CDR3 DNA sequence: TGTGCCAGCAGTTACGCCCAACAGGGGGCGTCTGGCTACACCTTC. This gives the protein CASSYAQQGASGYTF.

This clone was seen just once. CDR3 in amino acids: CASSPKTSGGALVPGELFF. For the CDR3, the DNA is TGTGCCAGCAGCCCCAAGACTAGCGGGGGGGCCTTGGTCCCCGGGGAGCTGTTTTTT. This rearrangement joins TRBV11-3 to TRBJ2-2, with 14 bases fitting TRBD2. CDR3 size: 19 residues. The J segment lost 6 bases and the V segment lost 5 bases, leaving 14 bases of the junction unmatched. The germline V gene has CDR1 SGHNT and CDR2 YENEEA.

J is TRBJ2-7 and V is TRBV2, with a possible D match to TRBD1 (5 bases). V lost 3 bases and J lost 6, with 15 bases in between. This CDR3 region has 14 residues. Germline loops: CDR1 SNHLY, CDR2 FYNNEI. As DNA, the CDR3 is TGTGCCAGCAGTGACGGGCAGGGTTTGGTCGAGCAGTACTTC. It specifies CASSDGQGLVEQYF.

This chain links TRBV27 with TRBJ1-1; D uncertain. From germline, CDR1 is MNHEY and CDR2 SMNVEV (reference sequence). The CDR3 contains 14 residues. Trimming pared 5 bases from V and 1 base from J, leaving 11 bases between. In DNA, the CDR3 is TGTGCCAGCAGTCCGGGTTCTTCGAACACTGAAGCTTTCTTT. It specifies CASSPGSSNTEAFF.

The chain combines TRBV11-3 with TRBJ2-7, with 9 positions matching TRBD1. The junction had 6 bases not matched to a gene; V was cut back by 4 bases and J by 5 bases. This CDR3 is built from 14 residues. CDR1 SGHNT and CDR2 YENEEA come from the germline V gene. Here the CDR3 DNA reads TGTGCCAGCAGCTGGACAGGGGCGAGCGACGAGCAGTACTTC. As protein: CASSWTGASDEQYF.

The J gene is TRBJ2-4, the V gene TRBV11-3; D possibly corresponds to TRBD2 (7 bases). The CDR3 loop spans 17 amino acids. V was pared by 4 bases and J by 0 bases, with 16 bases between. From germline, CDR1 is SGHNT and CDR2 YENEEA. DNA of the CDR3: TGTGCCAGCAGCTCGACTCAAGCGGGACAAGCCAAAAACATTCAGTACTTC. The encoded protein is CASSSTQAGQAKNIQYF.

Here the CDR3 reads CAAQPPGGAAYNEQFF. CDR3 coding DNA: TGTGCCGCCCAACCACCCGGGGGGGCAGCCTACAATGAGCAGTTCTTC. This chain joins TRBV21-1 and TRBJ2-1; TRBD2, as called in the table, went unchecked against the DNA. TRBV21-1 has pseudogene status. This CDR3 has 16 amino acids.

This clone was counted only a few times. The chain links TRBV19 to TRBJ1-5; possible D gene TRBD1, 5 bases. With 3 bases removed from V and 2 bases from J, the gap between germline ends came to 11 bases. The V gene's germline CDR1 is LNHDA and CDR2 SQIVND (reference sequence). This CDR3 is built from 15 residues. In DNA form, the CDR3 reads TGTGCCAGTAGTATCAGCAGGGCGGGCAATCAGCCCCAGCATTTT. Translating it yields CASSISRAGNQPQHF.

The rearrangement uses TRBV10-2 and TRBJ2-1, with unresolved D. The CDR3 loop spans 12 amino acids. The ends were cut back, 3 bases at V and 8 bases at J, with 8 bases in the middle. Germline V gives CDR1 WSHSY, CDR2 SAAADI. CDR3 nucleotide sequence: TGCGCCAGCAGTGACTTTCTAGATGAGCAGTTCTTC. Its translation is CASSDFLDEQFF.

The V call is TRBV29-1, the J call TRBJ2-1; 11 bases match TRBD2. Germline V gene sequence: CDR1 SQVTM, CDR2 ANQGSEA. V dropped 5 bases and J dropped 8; count of bases not matched to a gene: 14. The CDR3 has 16 residues. CDR3 region: CSVSGSGRAFLDEQFF. The CDR3, as DNA: TGCAGCGTTTCGGGTAGCGGGAGGGCCTTCTTAGATGAGCAGTTCTTC.

The V call is TRBV5-1, the J call TRBJ1-6; 7 positions agree with TRBD1. Losses at the gene ends were 4 bases for V and 5 bases for J; bases not matched to a gene: 6. The CDR3 loop spans 15 amino acids. Per germline, CDR1 SGHRS and CDR2 YFSETQ. In DNA, the CDR3 is TGCGCCAGCAGCACCACCGGGACAGATAATTCACCCCTCCACTTT. It encodes CASSTTGTDNSPLHF.

Concerning this clone itself: Sequence at one end of the junction differs from germline and may be a read error. This chain joins TRBV4-2 and TRBJ1-5, with 10 positions matching TRBD1. The CDR3 runs 15 residues. Germline-derived CDR1 and CDR2 are LGHNA and YNFKEQ. DNA for the CDR3: TGTGCCAGCAGCGAAGACAGGGGGCGGAATCAGCCCCAGCATTTT. The encoded protein is CASSEDRGRNQPQHF.

V gene TRBV5-5 combines with J gene TRBJ2-3; 12 nucleotides line up with TRBD1. Per germline, CDR1 SGHKS and CDR2 YYEKEE (reference sequence). J lost 6 bases, V lost 4 bases, and 6 bases had no gene match. This CDR3 comprises 15 residues. The CDR3 sequence is CASSARDRGPDTQYF. The CDR3, as DNA: TGTGCCAGCAGCGCGCGGGACAGGGGGCCGGATACGCAGTATTTT.

The J gene is TRBJ2-1, the V gene TRBV5-4; 7 bases are a match to TRBD1. Germline loops: CDR1 SGHNT, CDR2 YYREEE (reference sequence). V dropped 4 bases and J dropped 4; count of bases not matched to a gene: 11. The CDR3 is 16 residues long. The CDR3 is CASSPDRASAYNEQFF. The CDR3 DNA reads TGTGCCAGCAGCCCCGACAGGGCCAGTGCTTACAATGAGCAGTTCTTC.

V gene TRBV3-1 (or the pseudogene TRBV3-2) combines with J gene TRBJ1-5; D not resolved. Germline CDR1 reads LGHDT; CDR2 reads YNNKEL (reference sequence). CDR3 length: 14 amino acids. V was cut by 4 bases and J by 9 bases, with 16 bases left in between. CDR3 amino acids: CASSPQVRFPPQHF. CDR3 bases: TGTGCCAGCAGCCCCCAGGTTAGGTTTCCGCCCCAGCATTTT.

The rearrangement joins TRBV30 to TRBJ1-4; D not certain. V was cut by 0 bases and J by 0 bases, with 5 bases left in between. This CDR3 is 14 amino acids long. The germline V gene has CDR1 GTSNPN and CDR2 SVGIG (reference sequence). CDR3 in amino acids: CAWSVDSTNEKLFF. CDR3 bases: TGTGCCTGGAGTGTAGACTCAACTAATGAAAAACTGTTTTTT.

This clone turned up a few times. V gene TRBV7-6 combines with J gene TRBJ1-1; 12 nucleotides match TRBD1. The CDR3 contains 15 residues. Germline V gives CDR1 SGHVS, CDR2 FNYEAQ. J lost 8 bases, V lost 1 base, and 5 bases had no gene match. The CDR3 loop is CASSLEFGTGGEAFF. CDR3 in DNA: TGTGCCAGCAGCTTAGAGTTCGGGACAGGGGGCGAAGCTTTCTTT.

This clone appeared once. The rearrangement links TRBV7-2 to TRBJ2-1, with TRBD2 identical over 7 bases. V gave up 1 base and J gave up 10 bases; unmatched junction bases: 7. The germline CDR1 and CDR2 sequences are SGHTA and FQGNSA. This CDR3 spans 14 amino acids. Here the CDR3 reads CASSLGLTSVEQFF. The DNA of the CDR3 is TGTGCCAGCAGCTTAGGCCTCACTAGCGTCGAGCAGTTCTTC.

V and J are TRBV18 and TRBJ1-6; 10 positions agree with TRBD1. V shed 2 bases and J 9 bases; nucleotides not matched to a gene: 10. The length of the CDR3 is 17 residues. The germline V gene encodes CDR1 KGHSH and CDR2 LQKENI. The CDR3, as DNA: TGTGCCAGCTCACCAGAGTCGTATGGGACAGGGGTTTCACCCCTCCACTTT. It specifies CASSPESYGTGVSPLHF.